The sequence of this TCR beta chain was determined in a study of T cells in Graves' hyperthyroidism and ophthalmopathy. This clonotype was found a few times. Amplification targeted TCR beta CDR3 regions from RNA transcripts. The primer set for the first-round RT-PCR of the TCR CDR3 was HTBI. TCRdb reprocessed the multiplex PCR reads with MiXCR, giving one entry per CDR3 protein. The data show 300,000 to 450,000 distinct CDR3 sequences, 11% to 15% seen once. Germline-derived CDR1 and CDR2 are LNHDA and SQIVND (reference sequence). Unmatched junction bases numbered 9, after V lost 3 bases and J lost 10 bases. CDR3 length equals 15 residues.

The source material was blood. The source of this sequence is a woman aged 55 to 70 with Graves' hyperthyroidism. This chain connects TRBV19 to TRBJ2-1; 10 bases are shared with TRBD2. The CDR3 region has the DNA TGTGCCAGTAGTATTTCTAGAGCGGGGGGGGGGGAGCAGTTCTTC. It translates to CASSISRAGGGEQFF.